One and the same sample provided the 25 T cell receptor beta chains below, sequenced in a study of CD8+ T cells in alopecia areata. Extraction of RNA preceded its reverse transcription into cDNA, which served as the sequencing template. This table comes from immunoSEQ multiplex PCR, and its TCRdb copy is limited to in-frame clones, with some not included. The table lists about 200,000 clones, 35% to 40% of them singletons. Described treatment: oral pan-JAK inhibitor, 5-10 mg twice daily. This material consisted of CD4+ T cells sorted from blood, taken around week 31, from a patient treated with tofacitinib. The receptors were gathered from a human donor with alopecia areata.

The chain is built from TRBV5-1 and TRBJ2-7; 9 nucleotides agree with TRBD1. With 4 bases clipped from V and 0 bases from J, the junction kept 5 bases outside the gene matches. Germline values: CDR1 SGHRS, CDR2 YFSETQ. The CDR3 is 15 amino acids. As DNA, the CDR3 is TGCGCCAGCAGCCGGGACAGGGAACCCTCCTACGAGCAGTACTTC. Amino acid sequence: CASSRDREPSYEQYF.

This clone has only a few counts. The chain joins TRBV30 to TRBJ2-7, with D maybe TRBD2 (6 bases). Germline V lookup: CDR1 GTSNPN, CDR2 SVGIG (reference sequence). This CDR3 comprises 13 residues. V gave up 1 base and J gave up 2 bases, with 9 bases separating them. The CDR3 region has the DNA TGTGCCTGGAGTGCGGGAGTACCCTACGAGCAGTACTTC. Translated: CAWSAGVPYEQYF.

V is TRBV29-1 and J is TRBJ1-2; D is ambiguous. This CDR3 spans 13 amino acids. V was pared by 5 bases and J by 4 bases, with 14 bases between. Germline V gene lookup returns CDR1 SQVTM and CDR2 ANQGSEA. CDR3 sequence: CSVIHFLGYGYTF. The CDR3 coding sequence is TGCAGCGTTATCCATTTCTTGGGCTATGGCTACACCTTC.

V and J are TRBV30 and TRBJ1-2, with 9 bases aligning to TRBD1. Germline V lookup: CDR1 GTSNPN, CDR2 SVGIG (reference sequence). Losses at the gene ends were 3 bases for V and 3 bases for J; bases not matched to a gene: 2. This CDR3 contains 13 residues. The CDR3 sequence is CAWRGQGDYGYTF. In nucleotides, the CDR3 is TGTGCCTGGAGGGGACAGGGAGACTATGGCTACACCTTC.

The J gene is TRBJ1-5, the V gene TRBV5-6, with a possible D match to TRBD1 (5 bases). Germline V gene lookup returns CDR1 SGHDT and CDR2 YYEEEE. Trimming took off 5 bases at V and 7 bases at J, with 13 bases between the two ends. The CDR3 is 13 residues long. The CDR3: CASRQGPGQPQHF. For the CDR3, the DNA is TGTGCCAGCAGGCAGGGACCGGGCCAGCCCCAGCATTTT.

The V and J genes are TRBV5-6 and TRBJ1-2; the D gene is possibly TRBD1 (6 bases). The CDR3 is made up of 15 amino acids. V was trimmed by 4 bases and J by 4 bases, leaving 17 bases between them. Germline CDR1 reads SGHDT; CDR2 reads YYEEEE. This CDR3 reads CASSRPGTHGYGYTF. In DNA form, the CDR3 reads TGTGCCAGCAGCCGTCCCGGGACACACGGCTATGGCTACACCTTC.

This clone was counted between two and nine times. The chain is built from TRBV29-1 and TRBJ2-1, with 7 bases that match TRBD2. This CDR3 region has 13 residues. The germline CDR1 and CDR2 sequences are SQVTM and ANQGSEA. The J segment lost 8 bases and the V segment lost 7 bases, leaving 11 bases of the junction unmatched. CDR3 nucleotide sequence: TGCAGCGGCAGCGGGGTTCTTCGGGATGAGCAGTTCTTC. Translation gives CSGSGVLRDEQFF.

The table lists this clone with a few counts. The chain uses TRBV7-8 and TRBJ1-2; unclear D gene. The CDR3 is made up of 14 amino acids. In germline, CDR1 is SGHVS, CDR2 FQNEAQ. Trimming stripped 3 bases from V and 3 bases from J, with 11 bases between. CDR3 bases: TGTGCCAGCAGCTTGCAGGCGGGATACTATGGCTACACCTTC. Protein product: CASSLQAGYYGYTF.

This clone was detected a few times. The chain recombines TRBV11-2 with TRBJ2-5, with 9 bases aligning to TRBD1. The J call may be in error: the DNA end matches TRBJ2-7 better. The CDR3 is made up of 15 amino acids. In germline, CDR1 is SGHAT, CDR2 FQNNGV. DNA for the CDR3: TGTGCCAGCAGCTTGGTGGACAGGGGATCCCACGAGCAGTACTTC. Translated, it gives CASSLVDRGSHEQYF.

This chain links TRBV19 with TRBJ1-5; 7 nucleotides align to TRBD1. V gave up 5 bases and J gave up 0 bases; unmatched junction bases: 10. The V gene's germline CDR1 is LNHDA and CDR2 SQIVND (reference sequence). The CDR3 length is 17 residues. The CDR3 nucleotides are TGTGCCAGTAGTCGGGCAGGGGGGCCTAATAGCAATCAGCCCCAGCATTTT. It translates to CASSRAGGPNSNQPQHF.

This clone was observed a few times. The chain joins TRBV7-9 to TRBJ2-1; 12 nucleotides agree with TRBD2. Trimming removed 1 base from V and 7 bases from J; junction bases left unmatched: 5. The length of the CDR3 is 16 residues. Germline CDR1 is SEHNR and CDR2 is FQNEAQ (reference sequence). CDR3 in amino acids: CASSLVRLAGANEQFF. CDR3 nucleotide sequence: TGTGCCAGCAGCTTAGTGAGACTAGCGGGAGCAAATGAGCAGTTCTTC.

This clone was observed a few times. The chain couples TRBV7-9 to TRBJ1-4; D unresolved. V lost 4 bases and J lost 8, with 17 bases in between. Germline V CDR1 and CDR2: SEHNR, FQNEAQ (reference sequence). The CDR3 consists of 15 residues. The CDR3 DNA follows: TGTGCCAGCAGCTACAACAGCGTAACGGGAGAAAAACTGTTTTTT. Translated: CASSYNSVTGEKLFF. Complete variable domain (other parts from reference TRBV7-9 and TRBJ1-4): DTGVSQNPRHKITKRGQNVTFRCDPISEHNRLYWYRQTLGQGPEFLTYFQNEAQLEKSRLLSDRFSAERPKGSFSTLEIQRTEQGDSAMYLCASSYNSVTGEKLFFGSGTQLSVL.

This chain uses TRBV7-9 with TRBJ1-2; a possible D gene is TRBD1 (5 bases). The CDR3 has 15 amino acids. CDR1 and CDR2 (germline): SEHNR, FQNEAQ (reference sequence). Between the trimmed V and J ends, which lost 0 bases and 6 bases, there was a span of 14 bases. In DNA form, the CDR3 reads TGTGCCAGCAGCTTAGCGGTTAGCCAGGGACATGGCTACACCTTC. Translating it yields CASSLAVSQGHGYTF.

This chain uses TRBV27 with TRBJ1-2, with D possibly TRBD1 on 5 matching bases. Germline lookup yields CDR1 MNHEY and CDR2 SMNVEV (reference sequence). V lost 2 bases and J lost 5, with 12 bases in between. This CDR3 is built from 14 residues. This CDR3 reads CASSLRWRGYGYTF. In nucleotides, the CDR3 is TGTGCCAGCAGTTTACGTTGGAGGGGTTATGGCTACACCTTC.

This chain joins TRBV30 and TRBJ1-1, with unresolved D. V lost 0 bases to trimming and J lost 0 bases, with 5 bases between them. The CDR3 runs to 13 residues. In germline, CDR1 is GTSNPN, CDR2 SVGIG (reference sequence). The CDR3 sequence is CAWSVRLNTEAFF. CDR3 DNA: TGTGCCTGGAGTGTACGGCTGAACACTGAAGCTTTCTTT.

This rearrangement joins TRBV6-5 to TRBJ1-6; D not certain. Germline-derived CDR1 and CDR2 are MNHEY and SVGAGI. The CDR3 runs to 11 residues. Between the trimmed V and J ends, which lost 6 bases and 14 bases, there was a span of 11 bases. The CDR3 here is CASRDYETLHF. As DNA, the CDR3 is TGTGCCAGCAGGGACTACGAAACCCTCCACTTT.

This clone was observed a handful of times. The CDR3 DNA follows: TGTGCCAGCAGCCCAGCGGGAGCCTTAGTGGATACGCAGTATTTT. It yields the protein CASSPAGALVDTQYF. The genes are TRBV7-2 and TRBJ2-3; TRBD2 matches at 8 bases. The CDR3 consists of 15 residues. With 5 bases clipped from V and 6 bases from J, the junction kept 10 bases outside the gene matches. The germline CDR1 and CDR2 sequences are SGHTA and FQGNSA.

The CDR3 nucleotides are TGCAGCGTCGGGGGGGGGCTTGGAACCTACGAGCAGTACTTC. Protein: CSVGGGLGTYEQYF. V usage is TRBV29-1 and J usage is TRBJ2-7; 8 nucleotides line up with TRBD2. This CDR3 has 14 amino acids. Trimming took 6 bases from V and 2 from J; bases not matched to a gene: 9. Germline V gene sequence: CDR1 SQVTM, CDR2 ANQGSEA.

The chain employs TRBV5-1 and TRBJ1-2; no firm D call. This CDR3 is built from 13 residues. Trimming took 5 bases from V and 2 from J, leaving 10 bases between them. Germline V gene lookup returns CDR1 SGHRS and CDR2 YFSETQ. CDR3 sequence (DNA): TGCGCCAGCAGACCCGTACTGAACTATGGCTACACCTTC. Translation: CASRPVLNYGYTF.

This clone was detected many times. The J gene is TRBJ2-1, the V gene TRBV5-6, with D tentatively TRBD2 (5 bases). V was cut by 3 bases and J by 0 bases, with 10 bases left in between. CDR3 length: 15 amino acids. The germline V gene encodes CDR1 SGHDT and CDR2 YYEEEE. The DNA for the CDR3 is TGTGCCAGCAGCTCCCGGGATTCCTCCTACAATGAGCAGTTCTTC. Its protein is CASSSRDSSYNEQFF.

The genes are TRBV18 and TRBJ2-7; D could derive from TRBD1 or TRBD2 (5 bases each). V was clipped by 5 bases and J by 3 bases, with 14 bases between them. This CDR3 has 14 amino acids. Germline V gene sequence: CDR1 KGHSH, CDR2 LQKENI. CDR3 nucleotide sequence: TGTGCCAGCTCAACCGGGGCCCAGCACTACGAGCAGTACTTC. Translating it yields CASSTGAQHYEQYF.

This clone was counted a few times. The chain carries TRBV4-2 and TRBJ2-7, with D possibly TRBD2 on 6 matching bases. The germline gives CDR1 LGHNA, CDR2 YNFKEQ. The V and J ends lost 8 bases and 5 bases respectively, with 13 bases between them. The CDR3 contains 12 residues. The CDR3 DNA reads TGTGCCAGCTCGGGAGTTCGCCACGAGCAGTACTTC. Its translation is CASSGVRHEQYF.

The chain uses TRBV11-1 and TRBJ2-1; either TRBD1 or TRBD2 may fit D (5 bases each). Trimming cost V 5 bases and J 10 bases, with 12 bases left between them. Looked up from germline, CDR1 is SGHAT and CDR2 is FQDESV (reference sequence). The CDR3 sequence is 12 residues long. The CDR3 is CASSNRRAEQFF. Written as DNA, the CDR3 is TGTGCCAGCAGCAACAGGCGGGCCGAGCAGTTCTTC.

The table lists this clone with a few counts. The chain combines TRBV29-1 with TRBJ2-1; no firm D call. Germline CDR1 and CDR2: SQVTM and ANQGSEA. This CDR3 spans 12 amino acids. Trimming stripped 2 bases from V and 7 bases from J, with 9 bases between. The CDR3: CSVELTANEQFF. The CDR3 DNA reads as TGCAGCGTTGAACTTACAGCGAATGAGCAGTTCTTC.

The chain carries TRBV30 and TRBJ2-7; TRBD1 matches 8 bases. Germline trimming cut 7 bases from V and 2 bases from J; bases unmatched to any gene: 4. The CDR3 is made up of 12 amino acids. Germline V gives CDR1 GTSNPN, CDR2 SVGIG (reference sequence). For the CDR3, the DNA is TGTGCCTCCTGGACAGGGACCTACGAGCAGTACTTC. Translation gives CASWTGTYEQYF.